This is a list of T cell receptor beta chains from one sample in a study of blood T cell repertoires in COVID-19. Libraries were prepared by immunoSEQ multiplex PCR; TCRdb keeps only in-frame clonotypes and omits some of them. The table shows about 140,000 clones, with about 86% occurring only once. The material sequenced was peripheral blood. These receptors all stem from a woman aged 60-75 years with acute or convalescent COVID-19. Both conserved end residues are part of each CDR3. Each record gives: J gene, D gene, V gene, clone size, CDR3 protein, CDR3 DNA. A D gene is named only where the DNA matches it firmly. Clone size is stated in some rows and not others, as once, few, many or a class when expanded.

j_gene: TRBJ2-2
d_gene: TRBD2
v_gene: TRBV24-1
abundance: few
CDR3aa: CATSAGLAGGSGTGELFF
CDR3nt: TGTGCCACCAGCGCGGGACTAGCGGGGGGATCGGGCACCGGGGAGCTGTTTTTT

j_gene: TRBJ1-5
d_gene: .
v_gene: TRBV7-9
abundance: .
CDR3aa: CASSLGADQPQHF
CDR3nt: TGTGCCAGCAGCTTGGGGGCCGATCAGCCCCAGCATTTT

j_gene: TRBJ2-7
d_gene: TRBD2
v_gene: TRBV5-6
abundance: .
CDR3aa: CASSLLPGLAIQQYF
CDR3nt: TGTGCCAGCAGCTTACTCCCGGGACTAGCAATACAGCAGTACTTC

j_gene: TRBJ2-3
d_gene: .
v_gene: TRBV6-5
abundance: .
CDR3aa: CASSDIRLADTQYF
CDR3nt: TGTGCCAGCAGCGACATTAGATTAGCAGATACGCAGTATTTT

j_gene: TRBJ2-2
d_gene: .
v_gene: TRBV5-6
abundance: .
CDR3aa: CASSLGGPGELFF
CDR3nt: TGTGCCAGCAGCTTGGGGGGGCCCGGGGAGCTGTTTTTT

j_gene: TRBJ2-7
d_gene: TRBD1
v_gene: TRBV6-1
abundance: few
CDR3aa: CASSDLGQARSSYEQYF
CDR3nt: TGTGCCAGCAGTGATCTCGGACAGGCCCGCAGCTCCTACGAGCAGTACTTC

j_gene: TRBJ2-7
d_gene: TRBD1
v_gene: TRBV7-9
abundance: .
CDR3aa: CASSLLASGTAYEQYF
CDR3nt: TGTGCCAGCAGCTTATTAGCCTCCGGGACAGCCTACGAGCAGTACTTC

j_gene: TRBJ2-7
d_gene: TRBD2
v_gene: TRBV7-2
abundance: .
CDR3aa: CASSLGVAGGLYEQYF
CDR3nt: TGTGCCAGCAGCTTAGGGGTAGCGGGGGGGCTATACGAGCAGTACTTC

j_gene: TRBJ2-7
d_gene: TRBD2
v_gene: TRBV5-1
abundance: .
CDR3aa: CASSLGGGARYEQYF
CDR3nt: TGCGCCAGCAGCTTAGGCGGGGGGGCAAGGTACGAGCAGTACTTC

j_gene: TRBJ2-2
d_gene: .
v_gene: TRBV4-1
abundance: .
CDR3aa: CASSQRRTANTGELFF
CDR3nt: TGCGCCAGCAGCCAGAGGAGGACCGCGAACACCGGGGAGCTGTTTTTT

j_gene: TRBJ1-2
d_gene: TRBD1
v_gene: TRBV3-1/TRBV3-2
abundance: .
CDR3aa: CASSILDRGGYGYTF
CDR3nt: TGTGCCAGCAGTATTTTAGACAGGGGTGGCTATGGCTACACCTTC

j_gene: TRBJ1-2
d_gene: TRBD1
v_gene: TRBV28
abundance: .
CDR3aa: CASSPPRTGIYGYTF
CDR3nt: TGTGCCAGCAGTCCACCGAGGACAGGGATCTATGGCTACACCTTC

j_gene: TRBJ1-5
d_gene: TRBD1
v_gene: TRBV5-1
abundance: .
CDR3aa: CASSPGQLNQPQHF
CDR3nt: TGCGCCAGCAGCCCGGGACAGCTCAATCAGCCCCAGCATTTT

j_gene: TRBJ2-3
d_gene: .
v_gene: TRBV6-2/TRBV6-3
abundance: .
CDR3aa: CASSYGSAGPSTDTQYF
CDR3nt: TGTGCCAGCAGTTACGGTTCTGCGGGACCAAGCACAGATACGCAGTATTTT

j_gene: TRBJ1-5
d_gene: .
v_gene: TRBV28
abundance: .
CDR3aa: CASSPGGWGSNQPQHF
CDR3nt: TGTGCCAGCAGCCCGGGGGGGTGGGGTAGCAATCAGCCCCAGCATTTT

j_gene: TRBJ2-7
d_gene: TRBD2
v_gene: TRBV5-1
abundance: .
CDR3aa: CASSPQMGGTYEQYF
CDR3nt: TGCGCCAGCAGCCCCCAAATGGGGGGGACCTACGAGCAGTACTTC

j_gene: TRBJ1-5
d_gene: .
v_gene: TRBV19
abundance: .
CDR3aa: CASRSERQSNQPQHF
CDR3nt: TGTGCCAGTAGGTCTGAGCGGCAGAGTAATCAGCCCCAGCATTTT

j_gene: TRBJ1-6
d_gene: .
v_gene: TRBV10-3
abundance: .
CDR3aa: CAISESGRLDSPLHF
CDR3nt: TGTGCCATCAGTGAGAGCGGGAGGTTGGATTCACCCCTCCACTTT

j_gene: TRBJ2-3
d_gene: TRBD2
v_gene: TRBV19
abundance: .
CDR3aa: CASSMRATSASTDTQYF
CDR3nt: TGTGCCAGTAGTATGAGGGCGACTAGCGCGAGCACAGATACGCAGTATTTT

j_gene: TRBJ1-1
d_gene: .
v_gene: TRBV11-3
abundance: .
CDR3aa: CASSPRGGRLNTEAFF
CDR3nt: TGTGCCAGCAGCCCTCGCGGGGGCAGGTTGAACACTGAAGCTTTCTTT

j_gene: TRBJ2-2
d_gene: .
v_gene: TRBV6-6
abundance: .
CDR3aa: CASLFQTGNTGELFF
CDR3nt: TGTGCCAGCCTTTTTCAGACGGGGAACACCGGGGAGCTGTTTTTT

j_gene: TRBJ1-6
d_gene: .
v_gene: TRBV28
abundance: .
CDR3aa: CASNMRGNSPLHF
CDR3nt: TGTGCCAGCAACATGCGGGGAAATTCACCCCTCCACTTT

j_gene: TRBJ2-5
d_gene: .
v_gene: TRBV2
abundance: .
CDR3aa: CASSDTGGPRETQYF
CDR3nt: TGTGCCAGCAGTGATACGGGGGGCCCCCGAGAGACCCAGTACTTC

j_gene: TRBJ1-1
d_gene: TRBD1
v_gene: TRBV11-3
abundance: .
CDR3aa: CASSLGQAPTEAFF
CDR3nt: TGTGCCAGCAGCTTGGGACAGGCACCCACTGAAGCTTTCTTT

j_gene: TRBJ2-3
d_gene: TRBD2
v_gene: TRBV5-1
abundance: .
CDR3aa: CASSLGGLASTDTQYF
CDR3nt: TGCGCCAGCAGCTTGGGCGGACTAGCGAGCACAGATACGCAGTATTTT

j_gene: TRBJ2-7
d_gene: .
v_gene: TRBV30
abundance: .
CDR3aa: CAWTRGVSYEQYF
CDR3nt: TGTGCCTGGACCAGGGGGGTCTCCTACGAGCAGTACTTC

j_gene: TRBJ2-7
d_gene: .
v_gene: TRBV4-1
abundance: once
CDR3aa: CASSQRYRDSYEQYF
CDR3nt: TGCGCCAGCAGCCAAAGGTACAGGGACTCCTACGAGCAGTACTTC

j_gene: TRBJ2-7
d_gene: TRBD2
v_gene: TRBV24-1
abundance: .
CDR3aa: CATSDPGLAGDEQYF
CDR3nt: TGTGCCACCAGTGACCCCGGACTAGCGGGGGACGAGCAGTACTTC

j_gene: TRBJ1-2
d_gene: .
v_gene: TRBV3-1/TRBV3-2
abundance: few
CDR3aa: CASSPGMGAWGYTF
CDR3nt: TGTGCCAGCAGCCCAGGGATGGGGGCGTGGGGCTACACCTTC

j_gene: TRBJ1-2
d_gene: .
v_gene: TRBV29-1
abundance: .
CDR3aa: CSVEGDTPGYGYTF
CDR3nt: TGCAGCGTTGAAGGGGACACCCCGGGCTATGGCTACACCTTC

j_gene: TRBJ1-6
d_gene: .
v_gene: TRBV28
abundance: .
CDR3aa: CASSLLSERDGPLHF
CDR3nt: TGTGCCAGCAGTTTGTTAAGTGAGAGGGATGGGCCCCTCCACTTT

j_gene: TRBJ1-1
d_gene: .
v_gene: TRBV4-3
abundance: .
CDR3aa: CASSQNRNSAGAFF
CDR3nt: TGCGCCAGCAGCCAGAACAGGAATTCAGCAGGAGCTTTCTTT

j_gene: TRBJ2-1
d_gene: .
v_gene: TRBV6-1
abundance: .
CDR3aa: CASSEAWRGNNEQFF
CDR3nt: TGTGCCAGCAGTGAAGCATGGCGGGGCAACAATGAGCAGTTCTTC

j_gene: TRBJ1-1
d_gene: .
v_gene: TRBV9
abundance: .
CDR3aa: CASSVVMTGGAFF
CDR3nt: TGTGCCAGCAGCGTAGTGATGACAGGTGGAGCTTTCTTT

j_gene: TRBJ1-1
d_gene: .
v_gene: TRBV10-1
abundance: once
CDR3aa: CATSGKMNTEAFF
CDR3nt: TGCGCCACCTCAGGGAAAATGAACACTGAAGCTTTCTTT

j_gene: TRBJ1-5
d_gene: .
v_gene: TRBV4-1
abundance: many
CDR3aa: CASSQATGNQPQHF
CDR3nt: TGCGCCAGCAGCCAAGCTACAGGGAATCAGCCCCAGCATTTT

j_gene: TRBJ2-7
d_gene: .
v_gene: TRBV6-2/TRBV6-3
abundance: .
CDR3aa: CASSYRQGLSYEQYF
CDR3nt: TGTGCCAGCAGTTACCGGCAGGGGCTATCCTACGAGCAGTACTTC

j_gene: TRBJ2-3
d_gene: .
v_gene: TRBV11-3
abundance: .
CDR3aa: CASSHDSSTDTQYF
CDR3nt: TGTGCCAGCAGCCACGACAGCAGCACAGATACGCAGTATTTT

j_gene: TRBJ1-2
d_gene: TRBD1
v_gene: TRBV28
abundance: .
CDR3aa: CASSRGGTGYGYTF
CDR3nt: TGTGCCAGCAGTCGGGGCGGGACAGGGTATGGCTACACCTTC

j_gene: TRBJ2-2
d_gene: .
v_gene: TRBV5-1
abundance: .
CDR3aa: CASRRLIRSEDTGELFF
CDR3nt: TGCGCCAGCAGGAGGCTTATCCGCTCCGAAGACACCGGGGAGCTGTTTTTT

j_gene: TRBJ1-1
d_gene: .
v_gene: TRBV5-1
abundance: .
CDR3aa: CASSKVLSQNTEAFF
CDR3nt: TGCGCCAGCAGTAAAGTTCTCTCACAGAACACTGAAGCTTTCTTT

j_gene: TRBJ1-3
d_gene: TRBD1
v_gene: TRBV5-1
abundance: .
CDR3aa: CASSFQGAGNTIYF
CDR3nt: TGCGCCAGCAGCTTCCAGGGGGCTGGAAACACCATATATTTT

j_gene: TRBJ1-2
d_gene: .
v_gene: TRBV11-3
abundance: .
CDR3aa: CASSLQTGSNYGYTF
CDR3nt: TGTGCCAGCAGCCTCCAGACAGGATCTAACTATGGCTACACCTTC

j_gene: TRBJ2-7
d_gene: TRBD1
v_gene: TRBV15
abundance: .
CDR3aa: CATSRWGTGPYEQYF
CDR3nt: TGTGCCACCAGCAGATGGGGGACAGGCCCCTACGAGCAGTACTTC

j_gene: TRBJ2-7
d_gene: TRBD1
v_gene: TRBV18
abundance: .
CDR3aa: CASSPRTGDLYEQYF
CDR3nt: TGTGCCAGCTCACCACGGACAGGGGACCTCTACGAGCAGTACTTC

j_gene: TRBJ2-2
d_gene: .
v_gene: TRBV6-1
abundance: .
CDR3aa: CASSEDGQPTGELFF
CDR3nt: TGTGCCAGCAGTGAAGACGGACAGCCCACCGGGGAGCTGTTTTTT

j_gene: TRBJ1-1
d_gene: .
v_gene: TRBV7-3
abundance: .
CDR3aa: CASSLGANTEAFF
CDR3nt: TGTGCCAGCAGCTTAGGGGCGAACACTGAAGCTTTCTTT

j_gene: TRBJ2-7
d_gene: TRBD1
v_gene: TRBV19
abundance: .
CDR3aa: CASVSGTGVPYEQYF
CDR3nt: TGTGCCAGCGTCTCCGGGACAGGAGTACCCTACGAGCAGTACTTC

j_gene: TRBJ2-2
d_gene: .
v_gene: TRBV7-8
abundance: .
CDR3aa: CASSLVQGGTGELFF
CDR3nt: TGTGCCAGCAGCTTAGTTCAGGGAGGCACCGGGGAGCTGTTTTTT

j_gene: TRBJ1-4
d_gene: .
v_gene: TRBV28
abundance: .
CDR3aa: CASRQLKEKLFF
CDR3nt: TGTGCCAGCCGACAGTTGAAAGAAAAACTGTTTTTT

j_gene: TRBJ2-7
d_gene: .
v_gene: TRBV7-2
abundance: .
CDR3aa: CASSPRAQYYEQYF
CDR3nt: TGTGCCAGCAGCCCCCGAGCGCAGTACTACGAGCAGTACTTC